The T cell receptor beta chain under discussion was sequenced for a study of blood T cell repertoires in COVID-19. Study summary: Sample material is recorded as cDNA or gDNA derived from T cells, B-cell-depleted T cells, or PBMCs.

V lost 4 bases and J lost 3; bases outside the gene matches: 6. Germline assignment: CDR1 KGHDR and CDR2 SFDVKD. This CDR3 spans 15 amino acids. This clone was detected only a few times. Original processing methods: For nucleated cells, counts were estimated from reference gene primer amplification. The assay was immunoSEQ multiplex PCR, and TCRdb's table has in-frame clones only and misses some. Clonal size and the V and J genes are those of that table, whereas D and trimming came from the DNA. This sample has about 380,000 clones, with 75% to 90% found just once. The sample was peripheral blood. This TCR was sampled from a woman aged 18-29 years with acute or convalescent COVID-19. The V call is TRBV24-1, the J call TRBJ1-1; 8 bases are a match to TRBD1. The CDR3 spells CATSDSSGGHTEAFF. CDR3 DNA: TGTGCCACCAGTGACTCCTCAGGGGGCCACACTGAAGCTTTCTTT.